This T cell receptor beta chain comes out of a study of blood T cell repertoires in COVID-19. The V end was cut by 7 bases, the J end by 2 bases, with 9 bases between. This CDR3 spans 14 amino acids. From germline, CDR1 is SNHLY and CDR2 FYNNEI. Only in-frame clones appear in the TCRdb table, and some are missing; sequencing was by immunoSEQ multiplex PCR. The sample lists under 300,000 clones, approximately 83% occurring once. The TCR sequence derives from a man between 25 and 39 years old who had recovered from COVID-19. Material for sequencing was peripheral blood. The chain recombines TRBV2 with TRBJ2-6, with D unclear. CDR3 DNA sequence: TGTGCCAGCAACGTCAGGACTGGGGCCAACGTCCTGACTTTC. It yields the protein CASNVRTGANVLTF.